This T cell receptor (beta chain) derives from a study of blood T cell repertoires in COVID-19. Some clones are missing from TCRdb's copy, which holds only in-frame ones; the method was immunoSEQ multiplex PCR. The table lists about 400,000 clones, just under 90% of them singletons. This CDR3 has 13 amino acids. V was pared by 4 bases and J by 8 bases, with 14 bases between. Per the germline V gene, CDR1 is LGHDT and CDR2 is YNNKEL (reference sequence). V gene TRBV3-1 (or the pseudogene TRBV3-2) combines with J gene TRBJ2-5, with D maybe TRBD1 (6 bases). The TCR comes from a woman aged 25 to 39 who had recovered from COVID-19. Sequencing was performed on PBMCs or T cells enriched from blood (not recorded which). The CDR3 DNA is TGTGCCAGCAGCCCGGACAGAAAGAGAACCCAGTACTTC. Protein product: CASSPDRKRTQYF.